These T cell receptor beta chains were read from a single sample in a study of blood T cells in healthy people across ages. TCRdb called the 5' RACE reads again in MiXCR, with one record for every CDR3 protein. The sample carries about 1,000,000 distinct CDR3 sequences, roughly 45% recorded once. The source material was blood. All receptors come from a woman aged 60-70 years in good health. CDR3s leave out the opening cysteine and the closing phenylalanine or tryptophan. The size field is filled for only some rows; it gives once, few, many or a size class.

ATGPLRPSTDTQY,NA,TRBV3-1,TRBJ2-3
ASSLAASRTDTQY,few,TRBV7-2,TRBJ2-3
ATSRKRTAYEQY,NA,TRBV15,NA
ASSSDGTYNEQF,NA,TRBV7-9,TRBJ2-1
SVEGRSGRNEQF,NA,TRBV29-1,TRBJ2-1
ASSLGGTSGRNEQF,few,TRBV7-2,TRBJ2-1
ASSTGQGRKTQY,NA,TRBV19,TRBJ2-5
ASSFTASSYEQY,NA,TRBV12-3/TRBV12-4,TRBJ2-7
ASSIDPVSYEQY,few,TRBV19,TRBJ2-7
ATLGPKGGRAYNEQF,NA,TRBV19,TRBJ2-1
ASSLVRQRNYNEQF,few,TRBV7-7,TRBJ2-1
ASSQVGGWNEQF,NA,TRBV3-1,TRBJ2-1
SGTGTGVDQPQH,NA,TRBV29-1,TRBJ1-5
ASRSRTGTGNEQY,NA,TRBV12-3/TRBV12-4,TRBJ2-7
ASSLSHSYEQY,few,TRBV14,TRBJ2-7
ATSTYGARNQPQH,few,TRBV15,TRBJ1-5
ATSGLSGLAGNNEQF,NA,TRBV15,TRBJ2-1
ASSVLGQYEQY,NA,TRBV7-9,NA
ASSDGTASKQY,few,TRBV27,TRBJ2-7
SVAQASRSYNEQF,NA,TRBV29-1,TRBJ2-1
ASRKDRAGNEQF,once,TRBV6-1,TRBJ2-1
ASSFMGQGASPLH,once,TRBV12-3/TRBV12-4,TRBJ1-6
ASSLGGEWTGELF,few,TRBV27,TRBJ2-2
ASSFPLSLATYKYYEQY,NA,TRBV28,TRBJ2-7
ASRQGYEQY,many,TRBV10-2,TRBJ2-7
GARERGLSGGNEKLF,NA,TRBV20-1,TRBJ1-4
ASSLDIWREAESEQY,NA,TRBV7-2,TRBJ2-7
ASSLVRRADFEQF,NA,TRBV7-2,TRBJ2-1
ASSSRGNSPLH,few,TRBV12-3/TRBV12-4,TRBJ1-6